This T cell receptor (beta chain) is from a study of blood T cell repertoires in COVID-19. About the research overall: Italy, Spain and the United States were the sources of the convalescent and acute COVID-19 samples.

Sequencing was performed with immunoSEQ multiplex PCR; in TCRdb, only in-frame clones are kept and a portion is missing. The profile shows about half a million clones, around 85% of them singletons. V was pared by 5 bases and J by 5 bases, with 13 bases between. Germline V CDR1 and CDR2: SGHTA, FQGNSA. The CDR3 runs to 13 residues. This TCR came from a human donor in a cohort sampled during active COVID-19. Sequenced input: peripheral blood. The gene calls are TRBV7-2 and TRBJ2-7; a possible D gene is TRBD2 (6 bases). Here the CDR3 DNA reads TGTGCCAGCAGCAAACTAGCTTCCAACGAGCAGTACTTC. Its translation is CASSKLASNEQYF.